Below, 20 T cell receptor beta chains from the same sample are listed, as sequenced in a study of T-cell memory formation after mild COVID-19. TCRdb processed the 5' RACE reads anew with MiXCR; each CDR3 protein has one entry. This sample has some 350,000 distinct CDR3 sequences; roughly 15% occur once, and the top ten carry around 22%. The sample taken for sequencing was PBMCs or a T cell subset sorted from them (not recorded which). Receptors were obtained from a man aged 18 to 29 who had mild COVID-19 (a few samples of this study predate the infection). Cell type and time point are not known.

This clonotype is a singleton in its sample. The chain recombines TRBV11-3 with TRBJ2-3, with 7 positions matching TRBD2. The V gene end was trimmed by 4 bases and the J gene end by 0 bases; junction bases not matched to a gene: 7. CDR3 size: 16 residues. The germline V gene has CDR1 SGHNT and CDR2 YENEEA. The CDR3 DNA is TGTGCCAGCAGCTCCGGAAAGCGGGGAAGCACAGATACGCAGTATTTT. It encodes CASSSGKRGSTDTQYF. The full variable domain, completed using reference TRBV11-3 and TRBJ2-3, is EAGVVQSPRYKIIEKKQPVAFWCNPISGHNTLYWYLQNLGQGPELLIRYENEEAVDDSQLPKDRFSAERLKGVDSTLKIQPAELGDSAVYLCASSSGKRGSTDTQYFGPGTRLTVL.

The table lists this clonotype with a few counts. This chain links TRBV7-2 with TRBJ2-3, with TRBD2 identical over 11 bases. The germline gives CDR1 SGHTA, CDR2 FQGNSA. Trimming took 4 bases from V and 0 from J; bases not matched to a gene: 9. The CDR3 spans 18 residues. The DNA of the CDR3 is TGTGCCAGCAGCTCTAACCCCGGACTAGCGGGTAGCACAGATACGCAGTATTTT. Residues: CASSSNPGLAGSTDTQYF.

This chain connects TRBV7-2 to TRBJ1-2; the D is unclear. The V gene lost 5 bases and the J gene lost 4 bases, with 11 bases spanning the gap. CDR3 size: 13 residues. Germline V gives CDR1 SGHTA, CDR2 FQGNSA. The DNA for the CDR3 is TGTGCCAGCAGCGATGACATGTCCTATGGCTACACCTTC. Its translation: CASSDDMSYGYTF.

The CDR3 is CSASPRGREDQPQHF. As DNA, the CDR3 is TGCAGTGCTTCCCCCCGGGGCAGGGAGGATCAGCCCCAGCATTTT. The chain joins TRBV20-1 to TRBJ1-5; the D gene is possibly TRBD1 (5 bases). Trimming left V 5 bases short and J 5 bases short, with 19 bases between. Germline V gene lookup returns CDR1 DFQATT and CDR2 SNEGSKA (reference sequence). The length of the CDR3 is 15 residues.

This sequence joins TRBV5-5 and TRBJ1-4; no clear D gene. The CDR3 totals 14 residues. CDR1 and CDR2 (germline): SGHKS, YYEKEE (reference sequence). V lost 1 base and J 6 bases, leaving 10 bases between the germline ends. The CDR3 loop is CASSLSGDDEKLFF. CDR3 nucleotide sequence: TGTGCCAGCAGCTTGTCCGGGGATGATGAAAAACTGTTTTTT.

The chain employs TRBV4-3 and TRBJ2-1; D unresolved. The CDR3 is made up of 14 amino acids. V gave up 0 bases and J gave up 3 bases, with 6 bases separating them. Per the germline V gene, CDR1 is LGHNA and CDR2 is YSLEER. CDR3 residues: CASSQDMNYNEQFF. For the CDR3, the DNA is TGCGCCAGCAGCCAAGATATGAACTACAATGAGCAGTTCTTC.

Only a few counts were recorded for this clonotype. CDR3 bases: TGTGCCAGCAGTCTCGGACAGGGGGCAAGGGAGCAGTACTTC. Translation: CASSLGQGAREQYF. The V gene is TRBV27, the J gene TRBJ2-7, with TRBD1 matching over 11 bases. This CDR3 contains 14 residues. J was trimmed by 7 bases and V by 5 bases; bases with no gene match: 7. From germline, CDR1 is MNHEY and CDR2 SMNVEV (reference sequence).

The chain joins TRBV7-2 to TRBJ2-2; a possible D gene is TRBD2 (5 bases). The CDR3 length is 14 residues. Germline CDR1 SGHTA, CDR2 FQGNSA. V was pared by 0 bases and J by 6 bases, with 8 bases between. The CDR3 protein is CASSLARRSGELFF. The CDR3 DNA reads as TGTGCCAGCAGCTTAGCTCGGAGGTCCGGGGAGCTGTTTTTT.

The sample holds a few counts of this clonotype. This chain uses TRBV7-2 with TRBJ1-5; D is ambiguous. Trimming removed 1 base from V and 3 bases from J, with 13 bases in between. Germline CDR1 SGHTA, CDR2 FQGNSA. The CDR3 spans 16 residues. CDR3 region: CASSLEVWGNNQPQHF. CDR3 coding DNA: TGTGCCAGCAGCTTAGAGGTGTGGGGTAACAATCAGCCCCAGCATTTT.

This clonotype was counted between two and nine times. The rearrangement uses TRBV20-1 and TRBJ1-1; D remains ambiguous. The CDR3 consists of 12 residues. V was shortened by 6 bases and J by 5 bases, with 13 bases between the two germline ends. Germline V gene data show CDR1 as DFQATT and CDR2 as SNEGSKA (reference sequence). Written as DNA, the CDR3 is TGCAGTGCCCCGGATGGTAAGACTGAAGCTTTCTTT. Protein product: CSAPDGKTEAFF.

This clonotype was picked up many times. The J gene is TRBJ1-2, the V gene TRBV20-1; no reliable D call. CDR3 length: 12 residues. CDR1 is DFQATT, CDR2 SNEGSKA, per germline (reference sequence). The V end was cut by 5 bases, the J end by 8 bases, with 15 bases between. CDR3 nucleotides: TGCAGTGCTGCCAGTCCCACTGGCGGCTACACCTTC. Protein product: CSAASPTGGYTF.

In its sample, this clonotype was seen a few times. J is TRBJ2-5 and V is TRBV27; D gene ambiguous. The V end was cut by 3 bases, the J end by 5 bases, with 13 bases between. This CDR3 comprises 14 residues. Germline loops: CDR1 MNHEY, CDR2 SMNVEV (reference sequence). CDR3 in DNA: TGTGCCAGCAGTTTCCGTCATGGTTGGGAGACCCAGTACTTC. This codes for CASSFRHGWETQYF.

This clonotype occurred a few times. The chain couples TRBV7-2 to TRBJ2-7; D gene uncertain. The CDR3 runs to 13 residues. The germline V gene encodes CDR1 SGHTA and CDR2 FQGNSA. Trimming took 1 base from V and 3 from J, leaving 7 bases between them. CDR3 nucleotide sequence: TGTGCCAGCAGCTTAGGGGTTCTCTACGAGCAGTACTTC. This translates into CASSLGVLYEQYF.

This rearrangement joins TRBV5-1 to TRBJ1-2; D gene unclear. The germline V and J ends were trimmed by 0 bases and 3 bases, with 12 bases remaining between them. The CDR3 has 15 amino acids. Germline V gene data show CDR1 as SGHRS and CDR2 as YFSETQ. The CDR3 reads CASSLGRASDYGYTF. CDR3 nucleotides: TGCGCCAGCAGCTTGGGAAGGGCGTCGGACTATGGCTACACCTTC.

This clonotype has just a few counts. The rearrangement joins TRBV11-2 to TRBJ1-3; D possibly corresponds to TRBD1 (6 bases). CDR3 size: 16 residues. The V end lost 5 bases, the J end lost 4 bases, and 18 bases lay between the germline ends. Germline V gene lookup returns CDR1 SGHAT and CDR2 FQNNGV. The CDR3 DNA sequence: TGTGCCAGCAGCCTCTGGGTCGACAGGACAGGAAACACCATATATTTT. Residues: CASSLWVDRTGNTIYF.

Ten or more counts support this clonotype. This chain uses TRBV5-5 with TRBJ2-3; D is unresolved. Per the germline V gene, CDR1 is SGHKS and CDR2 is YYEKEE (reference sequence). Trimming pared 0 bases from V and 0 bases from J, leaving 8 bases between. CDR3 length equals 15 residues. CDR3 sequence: CASSLGETSTDTQYF. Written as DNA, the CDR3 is TGTGCCAGCAGCTTGGGGGAAACTAGCACAGATACGCAGTATTTT.

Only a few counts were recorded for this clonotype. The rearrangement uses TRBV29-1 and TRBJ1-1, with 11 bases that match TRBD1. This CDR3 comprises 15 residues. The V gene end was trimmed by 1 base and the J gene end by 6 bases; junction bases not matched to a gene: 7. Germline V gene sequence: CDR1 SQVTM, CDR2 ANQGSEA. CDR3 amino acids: CSVEVWDRGEAEAFF. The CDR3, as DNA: TGCAGCGTTGAAGTTTGGGACAGGGGGGAGGCTGAAGCTTTCTTT.

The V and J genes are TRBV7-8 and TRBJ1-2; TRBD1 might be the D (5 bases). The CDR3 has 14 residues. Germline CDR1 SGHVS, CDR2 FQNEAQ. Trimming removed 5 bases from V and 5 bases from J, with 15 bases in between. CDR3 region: CASSPTGLTYGYTF. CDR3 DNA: TGTGCCAGCAGCCCCACAGGACTAACTTATGGCTACACCTTC. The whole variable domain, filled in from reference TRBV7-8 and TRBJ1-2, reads GAGVSQSPRYKVAKRGQDVALRCDPISGHVSLFWYQQALGQGPEFLTYFQNEAQLDKSGLPSDRFFAERPEGSVSTLKIQRTQQEDSAVYLCASSPTGLTYGYTFGSGTRLTVV.

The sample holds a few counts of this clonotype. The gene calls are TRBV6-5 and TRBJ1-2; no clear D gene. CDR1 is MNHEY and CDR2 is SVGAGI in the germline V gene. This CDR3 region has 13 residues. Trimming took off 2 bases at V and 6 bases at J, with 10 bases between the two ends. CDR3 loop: CASSYGSIDGYTF. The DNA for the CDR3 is TGTGCCAGCAGTTACGGCAGTATCGATGGCTACACCTTC.

This CDR3 reads CASSYQGGYNQPQHF. The CDR3 DNA is TGTGCCAGCAGTTACCAGGGGGGATACAATCAGCCCCAGCATTTT. V is TRBV6-2 or TRBV6-3 and J is TRBJ1-5, with 7 bases lining up with TRBD1. Germline CDR1 reads MNHEY; CDR2 reads SVGEGT. The CDR3 covers 15 residues. The J segment lost 3 bases and the V segment lost 2 bases, leaving 4 bases of the junction unmatched.